These T cell receptor beta chains were read from a single sample in a study of blood T cell repertoires in COVID-19. The repertoire was sequenced with immunoSEQ multiplex PCR; TCRdb's copy has only in-frame clones and lacks some. The sample has fewer than 120,000 clones; under 75% are singletons. Source material: peripheral blood. The receptors stem from a woman in her fifties or sixties with acute or convalescent COVID-19. CDR3s include the opening cysteine and the closing phenylalanine or tryptophan. Each record gives: CDR3 protein, CDR3 DNA, D gene, V gene, J gene, clone size. A D gene is named only where the DNA matches it firmly. Size is stated for part of the rows, as once, few or many counts, or as a class when the clone is expanded.

CASSSTGEIGELFF	TGTGCCAGCAGCTCAACAGGGGAAATCGGGGAGCTGTTTTTT	TRBD1	TRBV13	TRBJ2-2	.
CASSRQVVSYGYTF	TGTGCCAGCAGTCGACAGGTAGTCTCCTATGGCTACACCTTC	.	TRBV28	TRBJ1-2	.
CASEGARTEAFF	TGTGCCAGCGAGGGGGCGCGTACTGAAGCTTTCTTT	TRBD1	TRBV2	TRBJ1-1	.
CSASEQGYSNQPQHF	TGCAGTGCGAGTGAACAGGGGTATAGCAATCAGCCCCAGCATTTT	TRBD1	TRBV20-1	TRBJ1-5	.
CASSVGTSDFGEQFF	TGTGCCAGCAGCGTAGGGACTAGCGATTTCGGTGAGCAGTTCTTC	TRBD2	TRBV9	TRBJ2-1	few
CASSLGLRGPYYGYTF	TGTGCCAGCAGCTTAGGGTTAAGGGGGCCCTACTATGGCTACACCTTC	TRBD1	TRBV11-2	TRBJ1-2	few
CASSAGGHLSGNTIYF	TGTGCCAGCAGCGCAGGGGGCCACCTGTCTGGAAACACCATATATTTT	TRBD1	TRBV9	TRBJ1-3	.
CAISDLETQYF	TGTGCCATCAGTGATCTAGAGACCCAGTACTTC	.	TRBV10-3	TRBJ2-5	.
CAIRRQGSRETQYF	TGTGCCATCAGAAGACAGGGATCGCGGGAGACCCAGTACTTC	TRBD1	TRBV10-3	TRBJ2-5	.
CASSPGTGSNTEAFF	TGTGCCAGCAGCCCTGGGACAGGGTCGAACACTGAAGCTTTCTTT	TRBD1	TRBV7-9	TRBJ1-1	.
CAIRRTGSSYEQYF	TGTGCCATCAGGAGAACAGGGAGCTCCTACGAGCAGTACTTC	.	TRBV10-3	TRBJ2-7	.
CASSQGSAGHNYGYTF	TGTGCCAGCAGCCAAGGATCTGCAGGCCATAACTATGGCTACACCTTC	.	TRBV3-1/TRBV3-2	TRBJ1-2	.
CASSRDRLQPQHF	TGTGCCAGCAGTCGGGACAGGTTGCAGCCCCAGCATTTT	TRBD1	TRBV6-6	TRBJ1-5	.
CASSPTRDSLRGKTQYF	TGTGCCAGCAGCCCAACCCGGGACAGCTTAAGGGGGAAGACCCAGTACTTC	TRBD1	TRBV7-2	TRBJ2-5	.
CASSSPGTGQSGTEAFF	TGTGCCAGCAGCTCGCCCGGGACAGGGCAGTCGGGCACTGAAGCTTTCTTT	TRBD1	TRBV7-2	TRBJ1-1	.
CASSLVTSVDIQETQYF	TGCGCCAGCAGCTTGGTGACTAGCGTCGACATCCAAGAGACCCAGTACTTC	TRBD2	TRBV5-1	TRBJ2-5	.
CASSVAGRDDQPQHF	TGTGCCAGCAGCGTAGCGGGCAGGGATGATCAGCCCCAGCATTTT	.	TRBV9	TRBJ1-5	many
CASKNRDRGPAGEQYF	TGTGCCAGCAAAAACCGGGACAGGGGGCCTGCGGGCGAGCAGTACTTC	TRBD1	TRBV27	TRBJ2-7	few
CASSLASGTSYEQYF	TGTGCCAGCAGCTTAGCGTCCGGGACATCCTACGAGCAGTACTTC	.	TRBV11-1	TRBJ2-7	.
CASSPPGRHYEQYF	TGTGCCAGCTCACCACCGGGCAGGCACTACGAGCAGTACTTC	.	TRBV18	TRBJ2-7	once
CSYQPGTVYGYTF	TGCAGCTACCAACCCGGGACAGTCTATGGCTACACCTTC	TRBD1	TRBV29-1	TRBJ1-2	.
CAWRLTGGGYTF	TGTGCCTGGAGGCTGACAGGGGGAGGCTACACCTTC	TRBD1	TRBV30	TRBJ1-2	.
CAWTHKGLAGGTQYF	TGTGCCTGGACCCATAAAGGACTAGCGGGGGGAACGCAGTACTTC	TRBD2	TRBV30	TRBJ2-7	.
CAKRTGRARTEAFF	TGTGCCAAACGAACGGGCAGGGCGAGAACTGAAGCTTTCTTT	.	TRBV9	TRBJ1-1	.
CASSIDFGSRVNNSPLHF	TGTGCCAGTAGTATAGATTTCGGGAGCCGGGTTAATAATTCACCCCTCCACTTT	.	TRBV19	TRBJ1-6	many
CASSLASGREDTQYF	TGTGCCAGCAGCTTGGCTTCAGGACGGGAGGATACGCAGTATTTT	.	TRBV5-4	TRBJ2-3	.
CATGQGISGNTIYF	TGTGCCACCGGACAGGGGATCTCTGGAAACACCATATATTTT	TRBD1	TRBV6-5	TRBJ1-3	.
CSVDRLPPDYEQYF	TGCAGCGTTGATCGCCTACCTCCCGACTACGAGCAGTACTTC	.	TRBV29-1	TRBJ2-7	few
CASSPGGPRNTIYF	TGTGCCAGCAGCCCAGGGGGGCCCCGAAACACCATATATTTT	TRBD1	TRBV7-2	TRBJ1-3	.
CASSLRAGADTQYF	TGTGCCAGCAGCTTAAGAGCGGGGGCGGATACGCAGTATTTT	TRBD2	TRBV11-2	TRBJ2-3	few
CASSLDRNSGAQYF	TGTGCCAGCAGCTTAGATCGTAATAGCGGGGCGCAGTATTTT	TRBD2	TRBV11-3	TRBJ2-3	few
CASKEQENTEAFF	TGTGCCTCTAAAGAACAGGAGAACACTGAAGCTTTCTTT	.	TRBV6-4	TRBJ1-1	.
CASSFQGYTGELFF	TGTGCCAGCAGTTTTCAGGGGTACACCGGGGAGCTGTTTTTT	.	TRBV6-5	TRBJ2-2	.
CASRQGGGSNQPQHF	TGTGCCAGCAGGCAAGGGGGGGGTAGCAATCAGCCCCAGCATTTT	.	TRBV28	TRBJ1-5	.
CASSSATGGFYEQYF	TGTGCCAGCAGCTCTGCGACAGGGGGCTTCTACGAGCAGTACTTC	TRBD1	TRBV7-2	TRBJ2-7	.
CASSQEGGRNTGELFF	TGCGCCAGCAGCCAAGAGGGGGGACGGAACACCGGGGAGCTGTTTTTT	.	TRBV4-3	TRBJ2-2	.
CAGTGTSGYEQYF	TGTGCCGGAACCGGGACTAGCGGCTACGAGCAGTACTTC	TRBD2	TRBV30	TRBJ2-7	.
CASSLSGWSSGNTIYF	TGTGCCAGCAGCTTGTCGGGTTGGAGCTCTGGAAACACCATATATTTT	.	TRBV5-4	TRBJ1-3	.
CASSLEPTYEQYF	TGTGCCAGCAGCTTAGAGCCTACCTACGAGCAGTACTTC	.	TRBV7-6	TRBJ2-7	.
CASSSSGGLTDTQYF	TGTGCCAGCAGTTCTAGCGGGGGGCTAACAGATACGCAGTATTTT	TRBD2	TRBV3-1/TRBV3-2	TRBJ2-3	.
CASSSTGTTEAFF	TGTGCCAGCAGCTCGACAGGGACAACTGAAGCTTTCTTT	TRBD1	TRBV7-9	TRBJ1-1	.
CASSLSNSMLNQPQHF	TGTGCCAGCAGCTTAAGTAACAGCATGTTGAATCAGCCCCAGCATTTT	.	TRBV7-8	TRBJ1-5	.
CASRRDSDYEQYF	TGTGCCAGCCGCCGGGACAGCGATTACGAGCAGTACTTC	TRBD1	TRBV18	TRBJ2-7	few
CASSYRGGGNQPQHF	TGTGCCAGCAGTTACAGGGGAGGCGGAAATCAGCCCCAGCATTTT	TRBD1	TRBV28	TRBJ1-5	.
CASSQGIARGQFGYTF	TGTGCCAGCAGCCAAGGAATTGCAAGGGGACAGTTTGGCTACACCTTC	TRBD1	TRBV4-2	TRBJ1-2	few
CASSNTGNQPQHF	TGTGCCAGTAGTAACACAGGAAATCAGCCCCAGCATTTT	.	TRBV19	TRBJ1-5	.
CASSNIAGVEAFF	TGTGCCAGCAGTAACATCGCAGGGGTTGAAGCTTTCTTT	.	TRBV12-3/TRBV12-4	TRBJ1-1	.
CASSEPETSGTQYF	TGCGCCAGCAGTGAGCCAGAGACTAGCGGTACGCAGTATTTT	TRBD2	TRBV10-1	TRBJ2-3	.
CASSEGVGISNYGYTF	TGTGCCAGCAGTGAAGGGGTGGGCATTAGTAACTATGGCTACACCTTC	.	TRBV6-1	TRBJ1-2	.
CASRLNLQGLRGNTIYF	TGTGCCAGCAGGCTAAACCTTCAGGGTTTGCGCGGAAACACCATATATTTT	.	TRBV13	TRBJ1-3	.
CASSQINLIATDTQYF	TGCGCCAGCAGCCAAATAAACTTAATCGCCACAGATACGCAGTATTTT	.	TRBV4-1	TRBJ2-3	.
CASSLEPGQNSGPQHF	TGTGCCAGCAGCTTAGAACCGGGACAGAATTCCGGGCCCCAGCATTTT	TRBD1	TRBV7-6	TRBJ1-5	once
CASSTGFNQPQHF	TGTGCCAGCAGTACAGGGTTCAATCAGCCCCAGCATTTT	.	TRBV12-3/TRBV12-4	TRBJ1-5	.